Below are 29 T cell receptor beta chains sequenced from a single sample in a study of blood T cell repertoires in COVID-19 (dated by TCRdb to 2018 to 2020). The library was made by the immunoSEQ multiplex PCR assay. This immuneACCESS table, as held by TCRdb, lists in-frame sequences with V and J called but not all clones. Of the missing ones, under half trace to an unresolved V gene in checked studies; the others have no known cause. The sample includes a few hundred thousand clones, with 82% observed a single time. The ten largest clones add up to roughly 3.1% of the sample. Sequencing was carried out using peripheral blood. The source is a woman younger than 35 with acute or convalescent COVID-19.

The J gene is TRBJ2-5, the V gene TRBV19; D not resolved. The CDR3 runs to 13 residues. Germline assignment: CDR1 LNHDA and CDR2 SQIVND (reference sequence). V lost 5 bases and J 3 bases, leaving 10 bases between the germline ends. The CDR3 region has the DNA TGTGCCAGTAGTCTCTCCGGAGAAGAGACCCAGTACTTC. It translates to CASSLSGEETQYF.

The rearrangement joins TRBV10-3 to TRBJ2-7; D ambiguous. V was clipped by 0 bases and J by 5 bases, with 17 bases between them. Germline V CDR1 and CDR2: ENHRY, SYGVKD. The CDR3 totals 16 residues. The CDR3 DNA is TGTGCCATCAGTGAGTCGACGAGAGGTCTTGCGAACGAGCAGTACTTC. It specifies CAISESTRGLANEQYF.

This clone appeared a single time. The genes are TRBV6-5 and TRBJ2-1, with 11 bases matching TRBD2. The CDR3 spans 16 residues. CDR1 MNHEY and CDR2 SVGAGI come from the germline V gene. With 4 bases clipped from V and 3 bases from J, the junction kept 5 bases outside the gene matches. The CDR3 sequence is CASSSPGTSGYNEQFF. The DNA of the CDR3 is TGTGCCAGCAGTTCCCCAGGGACTAGCGGCTACAATGAGCAGTTCTTC.

This clone was recorded a few times. The chain couples TRBV7-9 to TRBJ2-7, with 11 bases matching TRBD2. J gave up 1 base and V 4 bases, and 6 bases lay outside the gene matches. Germline loops: CDR1 SEHNR, CDR2 FQNEAQ (reference sequence). The CDR3 totals 16 residues. CDR3 sequence reads: CASSSTLAGVSYEQYF. Here the CDR3 DNA reads TGTGCCAGCAGCTCAACACTAGCGGGAGTATCCTACGAGCAGTACTTC. Using reference TRBV7-9 and TRBJ2-7 for the parts outside the CDR3, the full variable domain is DTGVSQNPRHKITKRGQNVTFRCDPISEHNRLYWYRQTLGQGPEFLTYFQNEAQLEKSRLLSDRFSAERPKGSFSTLEIQRTEQGDSAMYLCASSSTLAGVSYEQYFGPGTRLTVT.

This clone was detected a few times. The gene calls are TRBV2 and TRBJ2-3; 11 bases are a match to TRBD2. Trimming at V came to 3 bases and at J to 5 bases, leaving 7 bases not matched to a gene. Per germline, CDR1 SNHLY and CDR2 FYNNEI. This CDR3 has 16 amino acids. Here the CDR3 DNA reads TGTGCCAGCAGTGATCCGGGACTAGCGGATGAAGATACGCAGTATTTT. Translated: CASSDPGLADEDTQYF.

Only a few counts were recorded for this clone. This chain links TRBV5-1 with TRBJ2-3; 13 positions match TRBD2. Germline assignment: CDR1 SGHRS and CDR2 YFSETQ. The CDR3 runs 19 residues. V trimming: 3 bases; J trimming: 4 bases; junction bases outside the gene matches: 14. The CDR3 DNA sequence: TGCGCCAGCAGCTCAAAAAAGGGACTAGCGGGAAATTTCGCAGATACGCAGTATTTT. Encoded protein: CASSSKKGLAGNFADTQYF.

The chain has TRBV19 and TRBJ2-2; 8 nucleotides agree with TRBD2. CDR1 is LNHDA, CDR2 SQIVND, per germline (reference sequence). Trimming at V came to 4 bases and at J to 2 bases, leaving 6 bases not matched to a gene. This CDR3 is built from 16 residues. The chain's CDR3 is CASSTRLAINTGELFF. The CDR3 DNA sequence: TGTGCCAGTAGTACTAGACTAGCGATCAACACCGGGGAGCTGTTTTTT.

The V and J genes are TRBV9 and TRBJ2-7; D is possibly TRBD2 (6 bases). V was cut by 6 bases and J by 6 bases, with 16 bases left in between. The CDR3 runs 13 residues. The germline gives CDR1 SGDLS, CDR2 YYNGEE. CDR3 sequence: CASNIAGGREQYF. CDR3 coding DNA: TGTGCCAGCAATATCGCCGGGGGTCGCGAGCAGTACTTC. Combining the CDR3 with reference TRBV9 and TRBJ2-7 gives the whole variable domain DSGVTQTPKHLITATGQRVTLRCSPRSGDLSVYWYQQSLDQGLQFLIQYYNGEERAKGNILERFSAQQFPDLHSELNLSSLELGDSALYFCASNIAGGREQYFGPGTRLTVT.

This clone has only one observation. The rearrangement uses TRBV13 and TRBJ2-7, with D perhaps TRBD1 (5 bases). The V and J ends lost 3 bases and 3 bases respectively, with 12 bases between them. CDR1 is PRHDT, CDR2 FYEKMQ, per germline (reference sequence). CDR3 length equals 14 residues. The CDR3 here is CASSFRVGDYEQYF. In DNA form, the CDR3 reads TGTGCCAGCAGCTTCAGGGTTGGGGACTACGAGCAGTACTTC.

The chain carries TRBV18 and TRBJ2-4; D unresolved. Germline V lookup: CDR1 KGHSH, CDR2 LQKENI. The CDR3 is made up of 16 amino acids. Trimming cost V 2 bases and J 0 bases, with 11 bases left between them. The CDR3 DNA is TGTGCCAGCTCACCATCTTCGAAACTAGCCAAAAACATTCAGTACTTC. As protein: CASSPSSKLAKNIQYF.

The V call is TRBV27, the J call TRBJ2-3, with a tentative D call TRBD2 (5 bases). The CDR3 contains 15 residues. V lost 5 bases and J lost 1, with 13 bases in between. Germline assignment: CDR1 MNHEY and CDR2 SMNVEV (reference sequence). CDR3 sequence (DNA): TGTGCCAGCAGTCCGACGGCCGGGGGCACAGATACGCAGTATTTT. The encoded protein is CASSPTAGGTDTQYF.

V and J are TRBV7-2 and TRBJ1-3; 9 bases agree with TRBD1. The V segment lost 5 bases and the J segment 8 bases; nucleotides outside the gene matches: 16. CDR3 length: 17 amino acids. Per germline, CDR1 SGHTA and CDR2 FQGNSA. This CDR3 reads CASSEIPGQGRLDTIYF. Here the CDR3 DNA reads TGTGCCAGCAGCGAAATACCGGGACAGGGTAGATTGGACACCATATATTTT. The full variable domain, completed using reference TRBV7-2 and TRBJ1-3, is GAGVSQSPSNKVTEKGKDVELRCDPISGHTALYWYRQSLGQGLEFLIYFQGNSAPDKSGLPSDRFSAERTGGSVSTLTIQRTQQEDSAVYLCASSEIPGQGRLDTIYFGEGSWLTVV.

The V gene is TRBV23-1, the J gene TRBJ1-2; 9 bases fit TRBD1. TRBV23-1 falls under the ORF class, with uncertain function. V shed 2 bases and J 7 bases; nucleotides not matched to a gene: 11. The CDR3 is made up of 16 amino acids. CDR3 bases: TGCGCCAGCAGTCAACGTCCCGGGACAGGGATCAGTGGCTACACCTTC. Amino acid sequence: CASSQRPGTGISGYTF.

The chain is built from TRBV27 and TRBJ2-3, with D possibly TRBD1 on 6 matching bases. Trimming removed 6 bases at V and 6 bases at J, with 16 bases between. Germline CDR1 is MNHEY and CDR2 is SMNVEV (reference sequence). The CDR3 runs to 14 residues. Written as DNA, the CDR3 is TGTGCCAGCAGGGCCACAGGGATTGTGGATACGCAGTATTTT. This encodes CASRATGIVDTQYF.

The rearrangement links TRBV7-2 to TRBJ1-2; unclear D gene. The germline gives CDR1 SGHTA, CDR2 FQGNSA. V was cut by 5 bases and J by 3 bases, with 13 bases left in between. The CDR3 has 14 amino acids. As DNA, the CDR3 is TGTGCCAGCAGCGCGAGGCACCAAGACTATGGCTACACCTTC. This encodes CASSARHQDYGYTF.

The J gene is TRBJ2-4, the V gene TRBV30; possible D gene TRBD2, 7 bases. This CDR3 contains 15 residues. The germline V gene has CDR1 GTSNPN and CDR2 SVGIG (reference sequence). The V gene lost 5 bases and the J gene lost 1 base, with 15 bases spanning the gap. The CDR3 bases are TGTGCCTGGGACTCGGAGGGGGGGGCCAAAAACATTCAGTACTTC. Translating gives CAWDSEGGAKNIQYF.

The chain has TRBV4-3 and TRBJ1-1; possible D gene TRBD1, 5 bases. V was clipped by 0 bases and J by 1 base, with 15 bases between them. The CDR3 runs 17 residues. Germline V lookup: CDR1 LGHNA, CDR2 YSLEER. CDR3 sequence reads: CASSQDGPGQGNTEAFF. For the CDR3, the DNA is TGCGCCAGCAGCCAAGATGGGCCTGGGCAGGGGAACACTGAAGCTTTCTTT.

This chain links TRBV10-3 with TRBJ1-1; the D gene is possibly TRBD1 (6 bases). Trimming took 2 bases from V and 8 from J, leaving 12 bases between them. The CDR3 has 13 amino acids. The germline V gene encodes CDR1 ENHRY and CDR2 SYGVKD. The DNA of the CDR3 is TGTGCCATCAGTGAGCTTCAGGGGCAGGAAGCTTTCTTT. Its translation is CAISELQGQEAFF.

The chain carries TRBV27 and TRBJ2-7; 7 bases are a match to TRBD2. The V segment lost 2 bases and the J segment 0 bases; nucleotides outside the gene matches: 4. Germline values: CDR1 MNHEY, CDR2 SMNVEV (reference sequence). There are 15 residues in the CDR3. CDR3 DNA sequence: TGTGCCAGCAGTTTAAGAGGGACTAACTCCTACGAGCAGTACTTC. Translating it yields CASSLRGTNSYEQYF.

This rearrangement joins TRBV5-1 to TRBJ1-1, with a tentative D call TRBD1 (6 bases). This CDR3 comprises 14 residues. Trimming cost V 4 bases and J 3 bases, with 13 bases left between them. Germline V gene data show CDR1 as SGHRS and CDR2 as YFSETQ. CDR3 DNA: TGCGCCAGCAGCCGACAGGACTTTGACACTGAAGCTTTCTTT. This sequence encodes CASSRQDFDTEAFF.

This clone was seen a few times. V and J are TRBV19 and TRBJ1-5, with D perhaps TRBD1 (6 bases). The CDR3 contains 14 residues. V lost 6 bases, J lost 3 bases, and 12 bases lay in between. Germline CDR1 and CDR2: LNHDA and SQIVND (reference sequence). For the CDR3, the DNA is TGTGCCAGTAGACTAAGGGACAACAATCAGCCCCAGCATTTT. Translation: CASRLRDNNQPQHF.

The chain couples TRBV13 to TRBJ2-1; D gene ambiguous. The CDR3 extends over 16 amino acids. Per germline, CDR1 PRHDT and CDR2 FYEKMQ (reference sequence). Trimming pared 5 bases from V and 7 bases from J, leaving 21 bases between. CDR3 coding DNA: TGTGCCAGCAGCCCCAGAGGTCACCCTAGTGTAAATGAGCAGTTCTTC. Its translation: CASSPRGHPSVNEQFF.

The chain is built from TRBV6-5 and TRBJ1-3; D possibly corresponds to TRBD1 (5 bases). Trimming took 2 bases from V and 3 from J, leaving 11 bases between them. Germline V gives CDR1 MNHEY, CDR2 SVGAGI. The CDR3 has 15 residues. The CDR3, as DNA: TGTGCCAGCAGTTACGCTTCGGGACTTGGAAACACCATATATTTT. Encoded protein: CASSYASGLGNTIYF.

The chain employs TRBV11-2 and TRBJ2-1; TRBD2 aligns across 12 bases. V dropped 5 bases and J dropped 2; count of bases not matched to a gene: 4. The germline gives CDR1 SGHAT, CDR2 FQNNGV. The CDR3 runs to 16 residues. The CDR3 sequence: CASSMTSGSAYNEQFF. CDR3 sequence (DNA): TGTGCCAGCAGCATGACTAGCGGGAGCGCCTACAATGAGCAGTTCTTC.

This clone was recorded once. V and J are TRBV5-1 and TRBJ2-1, with 10 bases that match TRBD1. CDR1 and CDR2 (germline): SGHRS, YFSETQ. The CDR3 covers 14 residues. Germline trimming cut 4 bases from V and 6 bases from J; bases unmatched to any gene: 4. This CDR3 reads CASSRGQGSNEQFF. The CDR3 DNA follows: TGCGCCAGCAGCAGGGGACAGGGGAGCAATGAGCAGTTCTTC.

J is TRBJ2-2 and V is TRBV7-2; possibly TRBD1 for D (6 bases). There are 14 residues in the CDR3. V lost 4 bases and J lost 0, with 6 bases in between. Germline assignment: CDR1 SGHTA and CDR2 FQGNSA. This CDR3 is CASSWTANTGELFF. CDR3 DNA sequence: TGTGCCAGCAGCTGGACAGCGAACACCGGGGAGCTGTTTTTT.

The chain carries TRBV6-2 or TRBV6-3 and TRBJ1-2; D possibly corresponds to TRBD1 (6 bases). Looked up from germline, CDR1 is MNHEY and CDR2 is SVGEGT. Trimming removed 2 bases at V and 6 bases at J, with 16 bases between. The CDR3 runs to 15 residues. Here the CDR3 reads CASSYGPGAPNGYTF. CDR3 in DNA: TGTGCCAGCAGTTACGGGCCAGGGGCACCTAATGGCTACACCTTC.

The V gene is TRBV10-3, the J gene TRBJ1-1, with D perhaps TRBD1 (5 bases). Germline values: CDR1 ENHRY, CDR2 SYGVKD. Between the trimmed V and J ends, which lost 0 bases and 1 base, there was a span of 9 bases. This CDR3 contains 15 residues. The CDR3 DNA reads as TGTGCCATCAGTGAGTCACAGGTTCCGAACACTGAAGCTTTCTTT. It is translated as CAISESQVPNTEAFF.

This chain joins TRBV2 and TRBJ2-1; no firm D call. V lost 3 bases and J lost 7, with 7 bases in between. CDR1 and CDR2 from the germline V gene are SNHLY and FYNNEI. CDR3 size: 12 residues. The CDR3 sequence is CASSDYGNEQFF. The CDR3 DNA sequence: TGTGCCAGCAGTGACTACGGGAATGAGCAGTTCTTC.